What follows are 4 T cell receptor beta chains derived from one specimen sequenced in a study of cytomegalovirus exposure and HLA in healthy donors (dated by TCRdb to 2016 to 2017). The method behind the library was the immunoSEQ multiplex PCR assay. The multiplex PCR relied on a mix of 60 forward primers for TCR Vbeta segments and 13 reverse primers for TCR Jbeta segments. TCRdb holds this immuneACCESS table with in-frame rearrangements only. Some clones are missing; in checked studies, unresolved V genes explain under half, and the rest has no known cause. The sample yields under 200,000 clones; about 84% were counted once. The ten largest make up approximately 1.3% of the sample. Sequenced material: PBMCs. These receptors all stem from a man aged 45-65 years in good health and CMV-seropositive.

This clone has a handful of counts. The chain uses TRBV10-3 and TRBJ1-6, with a tentative D call TRBD1 (6 bases). V was shortened by 6 bases and J by 5 bases, with 8 bases between the two germline ends. This CDR3 is 13 amino acids long. Germline V lookup: CDR1 ENHRY, CDR2 SYGVKD. The CDR3 bases are TGTGCCATCAGCCAGGGGAATAATTCACCCCTCCACTTT. It codes for CAISQGNNSPLHF.

The DNA of the CDR3 is TGTGCCAGCAGTCCTAGCGGGGCCGGGGAGCTGTTTTTT. This gives the protein CASSPSGAGELFF. The V call is TRBV7-3, the J call TRBJ2-2; TRBD2 agrees at 9 bases. Germline V gene sequence: CDR1 SGHTA, CDR2 FQGTGA. After removal of 6 bases from V and 6 bases from J, the junction contained 2 bases not matched to a gene. The CDR3 consists of 13 residues.

This chain connects TRBV28 to TRBJ1-1; 8 bases are a match to TRBD1. The CDR3 runs 14 residues. The junction had 12 bases not matched to a gene; V was cut back by 5 bases and J by 10 bases. The germline V gene has CDR1 MDHEN and CDR2 SYDVKM. The CDR3 spells CASSLKRDRFLAFF. For the CDR3, the DNA is TGTGCCAGCAGTCTCAAGCGGGACAGGTTTTTAGCTTTCTTT.

This chain connects TRBV5-1 to TRBJ2-5; 10 positions agree with TRBD2. J gave up 6 bases and V 4 bases, and 6 bases lay outside the gene matches. This CDR3 has 14 amino acids. CDR1 is SGHRS and CDR2 is YFSETQ in the germline V gene. The CDR3 DNA sequence: TGCGCCAGCAGCGAAACACTAGCGGGAAAGACCCAGTACTTC. Protein product: CASSETLAGKTQYF.